This T cell receptor beta chain was sequenced in a study of identical twins. Between the trimmed V and J ends, which lost 6 bases and 3 bases, there was a span of 9 bases. The CDR3 is 12 amino acids. Germline CDR1 MNHNY, CDR2 SVGAGI (reference sequence). Study-level points and caveats: Insertions ran lower in abundant cord blood beta clonotypes, though not in memory repertoires. Conclusions relied on cross-sectional statistical analysis, not following the same donors.

In the case of this clonotype: Its antigen is not known.

TCRdb recomputed calls from the 5' RACE reads with MiXCR, one row per CDR3 protein. The data contain 700,000 or so distinct CDR3 sequences, around 20% of them singletons. This sample also appeared in a second study, on T cells expressing NK-cell markers. As that report states: Repertoire data for TCR beta were derived from sorted T cells (CD3+CD56+NKG2C+, CD3+CD56+NKG2C- and CD3+CD56-NKG2C+). About 1.0-8% of CD8+ T cells in more than 5 donors belonged to dominant NKG2C+ clonotypes.

The sequenced sample consisted of PBMCs. The rearrangement uses TRBV6-6 and TRBJ2-7; no reliable D call. This clonotype was sampled from a woman in her late teens or twenties in good health. CDR3 in DNA: TGTGCCAGCAGACCCGCTGGCTACGAGCAGTACTTC. Protein sequence: CASRPAGYEQYF.